This TCR beta chain was recorded in a study of cytomegalovirus exposure and HLA in healthy donors. Of note for this clone: Its matching antigen is unknown.

Study results and caveats: In a later analysis, a missense DCLRE1C variant was linked to TCR beta V- and J-gene trimming. A highly shared variant cluster was judged a likely technical artifact.

PCR employed 60 Vbeta and 13 Jbeta primers. Only in-frame clones appear in the TCRdb table, and some are missing; sequencing was by immunoSEQ multiplex PCR. Of under 150,000 clones listed, roughly 60% are singletons. Germline lookup yields CDR1 SGHTA and CDR2 FQGNSA. Between the trimmed V and J ends, which lost 3 bases and 0 bases, there was a span of 11 bases. This CDR3 contains 15 residues. The chain combines TRBV7-2 with TRBJ1-1; D might be TRBD1 (6 bases). The material sequenced was PBMCs. The receptor was derived from a woman aged 35 to 49 in good health and CMV-seronegative. CDR3 residues: CASSFRTAVNTEAFF. In DNA, the CDR3 is TGTGCCAGCAGCTTCCGGACAGCTGTGAACACTGAAGCTTTCTTT. The whole variable domain, filled in from reference TRBV7-2 and TRBJ1-1, reads GAGVSQSPSNKVTEKGKDVELRCDPISGHTALYWYRQSLGQGLEFLIYFQGNSAPDKSGLPSDRFSAERTGGSVSTLTIQRTQQEDSAVYLCASSFRTAVNTEAFFGQGTRLTVV.